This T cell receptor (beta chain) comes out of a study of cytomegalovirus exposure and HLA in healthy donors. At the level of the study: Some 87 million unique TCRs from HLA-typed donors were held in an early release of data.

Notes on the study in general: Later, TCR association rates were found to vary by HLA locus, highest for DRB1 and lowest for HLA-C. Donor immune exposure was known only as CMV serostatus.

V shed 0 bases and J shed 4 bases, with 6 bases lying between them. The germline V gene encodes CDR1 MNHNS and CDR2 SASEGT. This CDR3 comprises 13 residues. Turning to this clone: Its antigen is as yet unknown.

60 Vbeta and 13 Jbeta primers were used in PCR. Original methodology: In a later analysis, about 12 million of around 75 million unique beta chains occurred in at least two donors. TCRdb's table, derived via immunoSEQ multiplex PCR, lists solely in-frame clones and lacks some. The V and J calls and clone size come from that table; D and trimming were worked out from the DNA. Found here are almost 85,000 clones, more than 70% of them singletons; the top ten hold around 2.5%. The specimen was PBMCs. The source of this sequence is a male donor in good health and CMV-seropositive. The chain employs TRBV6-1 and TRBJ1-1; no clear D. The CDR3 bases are TGTGCCAGCAGTGAAGCGGGAGGCACTGAAGCTTTCTTT. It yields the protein CASSEAGGTEAFF.